This T cell receptor (beta chain) was profiled in a study of T cell repertoires in cytomegalovirus infection. Study background: It can be stated that public TCR beta signatures indicated CMV infection as well as a matching HLA type.

General observations from the study: HLA-C-restricted, CMV-specific TCR beta clonotypes were dominant ex vivo.

This clonotype occurred a few times. Its antigen is currently unknown. The CDR3 has 14 residues. The germline V gene encodes CDR1 SGHVS and CDR2 FQNEAQ. The V end lost 6 bases, the J end lost 0 bases, and 9 bases lay between the germline ends. TCRdb passed the reads through MiXCR, listing each CDR3 protein once. The sample yields more than 45,000 distinct CDR3 sequences, more than 25% seen once. The receptor's source is a human donor in good health (CMV status not recorded). Some clones in this sample may be carry-over from other donors' samples. The rearrangement links TRBV7-8 to TRBJ1-3, with D uncertain. The sequenced sample was PBMCs, sequenced either directly or after in vitro stimulation (not recorded which). DNA of the CDR3: TGTGCCAGCAGAAGTGCTACCTCTGGAAACACCATATATTTT. Protein: CASRSATSGNTIYF.